A single sample gave rise to the 8 T cell receptor beta chains below, sequenced in a study of long-term antiretroviral therapy in people with HIV. It was version v3.0 of the immunoSEQ assay that was run at survey level. Measured with immunoSEQ multiplex PCR; TCRdb has only the in-frame clones, and not every one. Among around 30,000 clones listed, approximately 85% were seen once. The source material was unsorted PBMCs, sampled 3 years after starting antiretroviral therapy. These receptors all stem from a man aged 40-55 years with HIV.

The rearrangement joins TRBV9 to TRBJ2-5, with 11 bases matching TRBD1. The CDR3 loop spans 15 amino acids. Unmatched junction bases numbered 5, after V lost 3 bases and J lost 4 bases. In germline, CDR1 is SGDLS, CDR2 YYNGEE. The CDR3 nucleotides read TGTGCCAGCAGCGCCGGACAGGGGGCTGGAGAGACCCAGTACTTC. Translation gives CASSAGQGAGETQYF.

The V call is TRBV27, the J call TRBJ2-5; TRBD1 is a possible D gene (5 bases). The V end was cut by 3 bases, the J end by 1 base, with 12 bases between. Germline CDR1 is MNHEY and CDR2 is SMNVEV (reference sequence). The CDR3 runs 15 residues. The CDR3 DNA is TGTGCCAGCAGTTTCCTCCCAGGGCTCCAAGAGACCCAGTACTTC. Its translation is CASSFLPGLQETQYF.

This sequence joins TRBV4-1 and TRBJ1-4, with D unresolved. Germline CDR1 is MGHRA and CDR2 is YSYEKL. The V and J ends lost 1 base and 3 bases respectively, with 15 bases between them. The CDR3 loop spans 17 amino acids. The CDR3 sequence: CASSQGVGIASNEKLFF. CDR3 bases: TGCGCCAGCAGCCAAGGGGTGGGGATAGCTTCTAATGAAAAACTGTTTTTT.

The J gene is TRBJ1-2, the V gene TRBV5-5; D call uncertain. The CDR3 is 14 amino acids. Germline lookup yields CDR1 SGHKS and CDR2 YYEKEE (reference sequence). Trimming pared 1 base from V and 2 bases from J, leaving 9 bases between. CDR3 sequence: CASSLSVSNYGYTF. The CDR3 DNA reads as TGTGCCAGCAGCTTGAGTGTCAGCAACTATGGCTACACCTTC.

This chain joins TRBV15 and TRBJ1-3; D not resolved. Looked up from germline, CDR1 is LNHNV and CDR2 is YYDKDF (reference sequence). The V end was cut by 7 bases, the J end by 0 bases, with 13 bases between. This CDR3 contains 15 residues. CDR3 sequence reads: CATTATGNSGNTIYF. CDR3 nucleotides: TGTGCCACCACCGCCACCGGGAACTCTGGAAACACCATATATTTT.

CDR3 coding DNA: TGTGCCAGCAGCTGGGGGACAGCAAACGAGCAGTACTTC. This codes for CASSWGTANEQYF. The gene calls are TRBV5-4 and TRBJ2-7; 7 bases match TRBD1. Germline V gene data show CDR1 as SGHNT and CDR2 as YYREEE (reference sequence). The CDR3 is made up of 13 amino acids. V lost 3 bases to trimming and J lost 5 bases; unmatched junction nucleotides: 5.

The V gene is TRBV11-2, the J gene TRBJ2-3; the D is unclear. Trimming pared 8 bases from V and 0 bases from J, leaving 24 bases between. The CDR3 has 18 residues. In germline, CDR1 is SGHAT, CDR2 FQNNGV. The CDR3 reads CASRVRGLSGSSTDTQYF. Written as DNA, the CDR3 is TGTGCCAGCCGCGTCCGAGGATTATCCGGGTCTAGCACAGATACGCAGTATTTT.

As DNA, the CDR3 is TGTGCCAGCAGAAATCCCCGACAGGGTCAGCCCCAGCATTTT. This sequence encodes CASRNPRQGQPQHF. This rearrangement joins TRBV6-6 to TRBJ1-5; 7 bases align to TRBD1. V lost 6 bases and J lost 6; bases outside the gene matches: 8. Germline CDR1 reads MNHNY; CDR2 reads SVGAGI (reference sequence). The CDR3 covers 14 residues.